A single sample gave rise to the 21 T cell receptor beta chains below, sequenced in a study of blood T cell repertoires in COVID-19. Some clones are missing from TCRdb's copy, which holds only in-frame ones; the method was immunoSEQ multiplex PCR. The data contain approximately 150,000 clones, roughly 90% of them seen just once; the ten biggest clones take up approximately 3.7%. Sequencing used PBMCs or T cells enriched from blood (not recorded which). The receptors were sampled from a woman in her forties who had been exposed to COVID-19.

CDR3: CASSFGAGQQETQYF. DNA of the CDR3: TGTGCCAGCAGCTTTGGGGCCGGACAGCAAGAGACCCAGTACTTC. The chain uses TRBV7-2 and TRBJ2-5; perhaps TRBD1 as D (6 bases). V gave up 3 bases and J gave up 2 bases, with 13 bases separating them. Germline CDR1 reads SGHTA; CDR2 reads FQGNSA. There are 15 residues in the CDR3. The variable domain in full, with the rest retrieved from reference TRBV7-2 and TRBJ2-5, is GAGVSQSPSNKVTEKGKDVELRCDPISGHTALYWYRQSLGQGLEFLIYFQGNSAPDKSGLPSDRFSAERTGGSVSTLTIQRTQQEDSAVYLCASSFGAGQQETQYFGPGTRLLVL.

The genes are TRBV5-1 and TRBJ2-1; a weak D match, TRBD1 (6 bases). The V end lost 4 bases, the J end lost 3 bases, and 20 bases lay between the germline ends. CDR3 size: 17 residues. Looked up from germline, CDR1 is SGHRS and CDR2 is YFSETQ. In DNA form, the CDR3 reads TGCGCCAGCAGCCCGAGGTCGCAGGGGACGTACTACAATGAGCAGTTCTTC. The encoded protein is CASSPRSQGTYYNEQFF.

This chain uses TRBV10-3 with TRBJ1-2; D ambiguous. This CDR3 region has 12 residues. Germline V CDR1 and CDR2: ENHRY, SYGVKD. Trimming cost V 8 bases and J 2 bases, with 9 bases left between them. The CDR3 sequence is CAIGLENYGYTF. The CDR3 nucleotides read TGTGCCATCGGACTGGAAAACTATGGCTACACCTTC.

The chain combines TRBV11-2 with TRBJ1-2; D might be TRBD1 (6 bases). V was cut by 4 bases and J by 4 bases, with 10 bases left in between. Germline V gene data show CDR1 as SGHAT and CDR2 as FQNNGV. This CDR3 region has 13 residues. The CDR3 region is CASSSTGPYGYTF. CDR3 bases: TGTGCCAGCAGCTCGACAGGACCCTATGGCTACACCTTC.

The count of this clone is one. The CDR3 DNA reads TGTGCCAGCAGCTCACAGGGGGACACTGAAGCTTTCTTT. This translates into CASSSQGDTEAFF. The V gene is TRBV7-3, the J gene TRBJ1-1; 8 positions match TRBD1. The germline V gene has CDR1 SGHTA and CDR2 FQGTGA. The CDR3 consists of 13 residues. V was pared by 4 bases and J by 3 bases, with 1 base of the junction left unmatched.

The chain carries TRBV28 and TRBJ2-7; 10 bases match TRBD1. The CDR3 has 16 residues. Looked up from germline, CDR1 is MDHEN and CDR2 is SYDVKM. V dropped 7 bases and J dropped 3; count of bases not matched to a gene: 12. The CDR3 bases are TGTGCCAGCACAACAGGGGCTTGGACAGGGGGCTACGAGCAGTACTTC. Translating gives CASTTGAWTGGYEQYF.

The J gene is TRBJ1-5, the V gene TRBV9; no clear D. Germline loops: CDR1 SGDLS, CDR2 YYNGEE. Trimming removed 0 bases from V and 5 bases from J, with 6 bases in between. This CDR3 is 13 amino acids long. The CDR3 sequence is CASSVGEYQPQHF. The CDR3 bases are TGTGCCAGCAGCGTAGGGGAGTATCAGCCCCAGCATTTT.

The rearrangement joins TRBV19 to TRBJ1-3; no clear D. The CDR3 contains 14 residues. Trimming stripped 5 bases from V and 4 bases from J, with 12 bases between. CDR1 and CDR2 from the germline V gene are LNHDA and SQIVND (reference sequence). The CDR3 bases are TGTGCCAGTAGTGGCGGTATTGGCGGAAACACCATATATTTT. Protein sequence: CASSGGIGGNTIYF.

The chain has TRBV18 and TRBJ1-1; D is unclear. This CDR3 spans 13 amino acids. Germline-derived CDR1 and CDR2 are KGHSH and LQKENI. The germline V and J ends were trimmed by 3 bases and 0 bases, with 5 bases remaining between them. The CDR3 reads CASSPVLNTEAFF. The CDR3 coding sequence is TGTGCCAGCTCACCCGTCCTGAACACTGAAGCTTTCTTT.

The rearrangement uses TRBV4-1 and TRBJ2-7; D is uncertain. V gave up 1 base and J gave up 3 bases, with 16 bases separating them. CDR3 length equals 16 residues. Germline CDR1 MGHRA, CDR2 YSYEKL. The CDR3 region is CASSQGPEQYFYEQYF. CDR3 DNA: TGCGCCAGCAGCCAAGGTCCAGAACAGTACTTCTACGAGCAGTACTTC.

The chain carries TRBV27 and TRBJ1-3; unclear D gene. V was pared by 0 bases and J by 0 bases, with 6 bases between. CDR3 size: 15 residues. Germline assignment: CDR1 MNHEY and CDR2 SMNVEV (reference sequence). CDR3 in DNA: TGTGCCAGCAGTTTATCGAGGGTCTCTGGAAACACCATATATTTT. This sequence encodes CASSLSRVSGNTIYF.

The chain links TRBV5-1 to TRBJ1-2; weak D call: TRBD1 (5 bases). The CDR3 runs 14 residues. From germline, CDR1 is SGHRS and CDR2 YFSETQ. V lost 2 bases and J 4 bases, leaving 12 bases between the germline ends. For the CDR3, the DNA is TGCGCCAGCAGCTTTGAGCAGGGTGGCTATGGCTACACCTTC. It specifies CASSFEQGGYGYTF.

The chain links TRBV6-1 to TRBJ1-5, with TRBD1 as a possible D gene (5 bases). Per germline, CDR1 MNHNS and CDR2 SASEGT. The CDR3 length is 15 residues. Deletions cut 0 bases from V and 5 bases from J, with 11 bases between. As DNA, the CDR3 is TGTGCCAGCAGTGAAGCGCCCACAGGTTATCAGCCCCAGCATTTT. Encoded protein: CASSEAPTGYQPQHF.

The chain joins TRBV5-3 to TRBJ1-3; no firm D call. TRBV5-3 is an ORF, and what it does is uncertain. The V gene lost 7 bases and the J gene lost 2 bases, with 13 bases spanning the gap. This CDR3 contains 14 residues. CDR3 bases: TGTGCCAGAGGCCCCAGAGGAACTGGAAACACCATATATTTT. Amino acids: CARGPRGTGNTIYF.

CDR3 protein: CSVDPGRGAGEQYF. The DNA for the CDR3 is TGCAGCGTTGACCCCGGCCGGGGGGCGGGCGAGCAGTACTTC. The chain is built from TRBV29-1 and TRBJ2-7; the D gene is possibly TRBD2 (7 bases). The CDR3 consists of 14 residues. V was shortened by 3 bases and J by 6 bases, with 18 bases between the two germline ends. Germline V lookup: CDR1 SQVTM, CDR2 ANQGSEA.

The J gene is TRBJ2-7, the V gene TRBV6-5, with no clear D. The germline V gene has CDR1 MNHEY and CDR2 SVGAGI. CDR3 length: 14 residues. The ends were cut back, 5 bases at V and 2 bases at J, with 13 bases in the middle. CDR3 protein: CASSIVDGAYEQYF. The DNA of the CDR3 is TGTGCCAGCAGTATCGTTGACGGAGCCTACGAGCAGTACTTC.

The chain combines TRBV5-1 with TRBJ2-1; D is unresolved. The CDR3 length is 13 residues. V was shortened by 0 bases and J by 4 bases, with 5 bases between the two germline ends. In germline, CDR1 is SGHRS, CDR2 YFSETQ. DNA of the CDR3: TGCGCCAGCAGCTTGGTACTATACAATGAGCAGTTCTTC. As protein: CASSLVLYNEQFF.

The chain couples TRBV7-8 to TRBJ2-2; 8 nucleotides match TRBD2. The J segment lost 12 bases and the V segment lost 1 base, leaving 7 bases of the junction unmatched. This CDR3 comprises 14 residues. CDR1 and CDR2 from the germline V gene are SGHVS and FQNEAQ. Here the CDR3 reads CASSLEGLERKLFF. CDR3 bases: TGTGCCAGCAGCTTAGAGGGACTAGAGCGGAAGCTGTTTTTT. The entire variable domain, with the rest obtained from reference TRBV7-8 and TRBJ2-2, is as follows: GAGVSQSPRYKVAKRGQDVALRCDPISGHVSLFWYQQALGQGPEFLTYFQNEAQLDKSGLPSDRFFAERPEGSVSTLKIQRTQQEDSAVYLCASSLEGLERKLFFGEGSRLTVL.

The chain links TRBV27 to TRBJ1-1; TRBD1 might be the D (5 bases). Germline V lookup: CDR1 MNHEY, CDR2 SMNVEV (reference sequence). CDR3 length: 15 amino acids. V shed 10 bases and J shed 2 bases, with 20 bases lying between them. As DNA, the CDR3 is TGTGCCACGAAGGGGCACCCAAGGGGAAACACTGAAGCTTTCTTT. Translation gives CATKGHPRGNTEAFF.

This clone was detected only a few times. The chain employs TRBV27 and TRBJ2-1; 7 bases align to TRBD2. V lost 10 bases to trimming and J lost 6 bases; unmatched junction nucleotides: 9. The CDR3 loop spans 13 amino acids. Germline CDR1 and CDR2: MNHEY and SMNVEV (reference sequence). The CDR3, as DNA: TGTGCCACCGGGGGGACCTCATTCAATGAGCAGTTCTTC. Translated: CATGGTSFNEQFF.

The chain is built from TRBV28 and TRBJ1-5; tentatively, D is TRBD1 (5 bases). The CDR3 contains 14 residues. Between the trimmed V and J ends, which lost 5 bases and 10 bases, there was a span of 18 bases. Germline assignment: CDR1 MDHEN and CDR2 SYDVKM. The DNA for the CDR3 is TGTGCCAGCAGTCTTACGGGGGTGGGGTCCCCCCAGCATTTT. Its translation is CASSLTGVGSPQHF.